Each of the 9 T cell receptor beta chains below was sequenced from the same sample in a study of blood T cell repertoires in COVID-19. Sequenced by immunoSEQ multiplex PCR; TCRdb stores in-frame clones only, minus some. Seen here are 90,000 to 110,000 clones, around 74% observed once, and the top ten hold roughly a fifth. The sample was peripheral blood. These receptors originate from an older woman with acute or convalescent COVID-19.

The V and J genes are TRBV20-1 and TRBJ1-2; D remains unclear. Germline loops: CDR1 DFQATT, CDR2 SNEGSKA (reference sequence). The V gene lost 0 bases and the J gene lost 7 bases, with 3 bases spanning the gap. This CDR3 has 10 residues. The CDR3 DNA reads TGCAGTGCTAGAGATATTGGCTACACCTTC. Amino acids: CSARDIGYTF.

The rearrangement joins TRBV10-1 to TRBJ1-1; tentatively, D is TRBD1 (5 bases). CDR3 length: 14 residues. V dropped 4 bases and J dropped 2 bases, with 11 bases sitting between them. The germline CDR1 and CDR2 sequences are WNHNN and SYGVQD (reference sequence). This CDR3 is CASSARQPNTEAFF. CDR3 DNA sequence: TGCGCCAGCAGTGCTCGACAGCCAAACACTGAAGCTTTCTTT.

The chain uses TRBV27 and TRBJ2-3; weak D call: TRBD1 (5 bases). V lost 2 bases to trimming and J lost 6 bases, with 15 bases between them. The CDR3 totals 15 residues. The germline V gene encodes CDR1 MNHEY and CDR2 SMNVEV (reference sequence). CDR3 protein: CASSLQGFPGDTQYF. In DNA form, the CDR3 reads TGTGCCAGCAGTTTACAGGGTTTCCCCGGGGATACGCAGTATTTT.

V and J are TRBV10-3 and TRBJ2-3; TRBD2 agrees at 7 bases. CDR1 and CDR2 from the germline V gene are ENHRY and SYGVKD. J gave up 3 bases and V 0 bases, and 6 bases lay outside the gene matches. The length of the CDR3 is 16 residues. CDR3 sequence reads: CAISESGGGPTDTQYF. For the CDR3, the DNA is TGTGCCATCAGTGAGTCGGGCGGGGGACCGACAGATACGCAGTATTTT.

This rearrangement joins TRBV30 to TRBJ1-2; 7 nucleotides match TRBD1. CDR1 and CDR2 (germline): GTSNPN, SVGIG (reference sequence). V lost 4 bases and J lost 7; bases outside the gene matches: 6. The CDR3 has 12 amino acids. The CDR3 here is CAWKGGRGGYTF. In nucleotides, the CDR3 is TGTGCCTGGAAAGGGGGCAGGGGTGGCTACACCTTC.

J is TRBJ2-7 and V is TRBV7-9; D not resolved. V was shortened by 4 bases and J by 0 bases, with 4 bases between the two germline ends. The CDR3 length is 12 residues. CDR1 SEHNR and CDR2 FQNEAQ come from the germline V gene (reference sequence). The CDR3 coding sequence is TGTGCCAGCAGCTGGCCCTCCTACGAGCAGTACTTC. Encoded protein: CASSWPSYEQYF.

The sample holds one count of this clone. The chain couples TRBV27 to TRBJ2-7, with 14 bases aligning to TRBD2. This CDR3 comprises 15 residues. J was trimmed by 0 bases and V by 8 bases; bases with no gene match: 3. The V gene's germline CDR1 is MNHEY and CDR2 SMNVEV (reference sequence). CDR3 in amino acids: CASAGTSGGSYEQYF. CDR3 in DNA: TGTGCCAGCGCCGGGACTAGCGGGGGCTCCTACGAGCAGTACTTC.

V is TRBV10-2 and J is TRBJ1-3, with TRBD1 identical over 11 bases. After removal of 3 bases from V and 3 bases from J, the junction contained 7 bases not matched to a gene. The CDR3 is 17 residues long. CDR1 WSHSY and CDR2 SAAADI come from the germline V gene. The CDR3 DNA reads TGCGCCAGCAGTGATCCCGGGACAGGGGGAGTTGGAAACACCATATATTTT. Translation gives CASSDPGTGGVGNTIYF.

The chain links TRBV5-1 to TRBJ1-1; D uncertain. The ends were cut back, 4 bases at V and 1 base at J, with 11 bases in the middle. This CDR3 has 14 amino acids. Germline values: CDR1 SGHRS, CDR2 YFSETQ. CDR3 protein: CASSARTGNTEAFF. DNA for the CDR3: TGCGCCAGCAGCGCCCGCACTGGGAACACTGAAGCTTTCTTT.